These T cell receptor beta chains were read from a single sample in a study of blood T cells in healthy people across ages. TCRdb independently ran MiXCR on the 5' RACE reads; one entry per CDR3 protein. The data show some 700,000 distinct CDR3 sequences, with around 40% seen just once and 20% to 25% held by the top ten. The sequencing input was blood. The receptors originated from a woman in her sixties in good health. CDR3s include the opening cysteine and the closing phenylalanine or tryptophan. A D gene is named only where the DNA matches it firmly. Only part of the rows carry a size: once, few, many, or a class if the clone is expanded.

j_call d_call clone_size v_call cdr3_aa cdr3_nt
TRBJ2-7 TRBD2 once TRBV20-1 CSARSGSGYNEQYF TGCAGTGCTCGCAGCGGGAGTGGCTACAATGAGCAGTACTTC
TRBJ1-5 TRBD1 NA TRBV29-1 CSVGGQFNQPQHF TGCAGCGTTGGGGGACAGTTCAATCAGCCCCAGCATTTT
TRBJ1-4 NA NA TRBV10-3 CAISGSGATNEKLFF TGTGCCATCAGTGGATCGGGGGCAACTAATGAAAAACTGTTTTTT
TRBJ1-1 NA NA TRBV27 CASSFGQLNTEAFF TGTGCCAGCAGTTTCGGACAGTTGAACACTGAAGCTTTCTTT
TRBJ2-3 TRBD2 NA TRBV29-1 CSVRGTSGEIVAYTQYF TGCAGCGTACGAGGGACTAGCGGGGAGATTGTCGCTTATACGCAGTATTTT
TRBJ2-1 TRBD1 few TRBV5-8 CASSRDRGPNYNEQFF TGTGCCAGCAGCAGAGACAGGGGGCCGAACTACAATGAGCAGTTCTTC
TRBJ2-3 NA few TRBV20-1 CSAWPGTWSTDTQYF TGCAGTGCTTGGCCCGGGACTTGGAGCACAGATACGCAGTATTTT
TRBJ1-6 TRBD1 NA TRBV2 CASNPQGDYNSPLHF TGTGCCAGCAATCCCCAGGGGGATTATAATTCACCCCTCCACTTT
TRBJ2-5 TRBD2 NA TRBV11-2 CASSLLARSGGAETQYF TGTGCCAGCAGCTTATTAGCCCGGAGCGGGGGGGCAGAGACCCAGTACTTC
TRBJ2-1 NA NA TRBV12-3/TRBV12-4 CASKGRGGVNEQFF TGTGCCAGCAAGGGGCGAGGGGGGGTAAATGAGCAGTTCTTC